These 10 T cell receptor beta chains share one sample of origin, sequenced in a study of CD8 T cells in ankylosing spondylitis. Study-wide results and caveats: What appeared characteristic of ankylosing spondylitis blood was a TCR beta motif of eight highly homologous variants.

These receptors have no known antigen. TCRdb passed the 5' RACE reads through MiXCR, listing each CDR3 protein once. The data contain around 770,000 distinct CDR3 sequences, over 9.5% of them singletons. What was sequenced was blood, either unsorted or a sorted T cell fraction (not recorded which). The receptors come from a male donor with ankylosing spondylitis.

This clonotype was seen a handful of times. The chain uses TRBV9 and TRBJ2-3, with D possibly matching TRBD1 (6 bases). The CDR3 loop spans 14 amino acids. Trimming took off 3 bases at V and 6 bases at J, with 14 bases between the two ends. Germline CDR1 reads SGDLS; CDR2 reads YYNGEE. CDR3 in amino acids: CASSGGQSWDTQYF. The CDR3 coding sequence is TGTGCCAGCAGCGGCGGACAGTCGTGGGATACGCAGTATTTT.

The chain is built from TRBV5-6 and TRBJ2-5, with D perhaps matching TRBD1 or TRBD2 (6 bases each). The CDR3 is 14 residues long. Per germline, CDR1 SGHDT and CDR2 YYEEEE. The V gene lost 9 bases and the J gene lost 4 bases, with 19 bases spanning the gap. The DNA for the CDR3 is TGTGCCACCGGGATCGTGGGGGGCTCAGAGACCCAGTACTTC. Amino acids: CATGIVGGSETQYF.

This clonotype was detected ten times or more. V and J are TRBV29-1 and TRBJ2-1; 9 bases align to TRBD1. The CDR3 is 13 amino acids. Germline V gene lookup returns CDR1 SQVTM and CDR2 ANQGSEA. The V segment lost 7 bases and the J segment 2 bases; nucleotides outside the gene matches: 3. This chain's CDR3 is CSARDRAYNEQFF. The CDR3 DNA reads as TGCAGCGCCCGGGACAGGGCCTACAATGAGCAGTTCTTC.

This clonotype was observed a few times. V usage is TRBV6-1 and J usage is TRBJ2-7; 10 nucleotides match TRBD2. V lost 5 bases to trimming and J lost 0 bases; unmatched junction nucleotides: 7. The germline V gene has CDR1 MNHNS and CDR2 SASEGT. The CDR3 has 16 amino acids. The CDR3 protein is CASSPLAGASSYEQYF. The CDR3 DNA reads TGTGCCAGCAGTCCCCTAGCGGGGGCGAGCTCCTACGAGCAGTACTTC.

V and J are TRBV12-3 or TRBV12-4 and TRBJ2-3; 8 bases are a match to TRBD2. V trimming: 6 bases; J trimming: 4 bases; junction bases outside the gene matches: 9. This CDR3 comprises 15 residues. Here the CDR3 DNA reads TGTGCCAGCAGGTTAAGCGGGAGTAGGGCAGATACGCAGTATTTT. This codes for CASRLSGSRADTQYF.

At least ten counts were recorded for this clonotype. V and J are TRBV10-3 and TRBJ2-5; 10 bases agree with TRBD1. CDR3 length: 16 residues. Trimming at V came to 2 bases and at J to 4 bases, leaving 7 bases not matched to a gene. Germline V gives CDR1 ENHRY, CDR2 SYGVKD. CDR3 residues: CAISEETGGWGETQYF. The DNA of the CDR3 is TGTGCCATCAGTGAGGAGACAGGGGGCTGGGGAGAGACCCAGTACTTC.

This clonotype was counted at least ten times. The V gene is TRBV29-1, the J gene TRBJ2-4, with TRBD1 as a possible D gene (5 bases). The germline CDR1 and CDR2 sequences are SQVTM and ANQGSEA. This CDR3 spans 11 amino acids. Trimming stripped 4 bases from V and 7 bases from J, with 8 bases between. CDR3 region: CSVGQLNIQYF. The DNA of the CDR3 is TGCAGCGTTGGACAGTTGAACATTCAGTACTTC.

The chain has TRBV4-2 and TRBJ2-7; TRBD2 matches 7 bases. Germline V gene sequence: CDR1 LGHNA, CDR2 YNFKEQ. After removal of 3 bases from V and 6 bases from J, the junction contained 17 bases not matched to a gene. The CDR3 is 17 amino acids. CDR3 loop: CASSQHEGGSRRFEQYF. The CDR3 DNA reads TGTGCCAGCAGCCAGCACGAGGGCGGGAGTAGAAGGTTCGAGCAGTACTTC.

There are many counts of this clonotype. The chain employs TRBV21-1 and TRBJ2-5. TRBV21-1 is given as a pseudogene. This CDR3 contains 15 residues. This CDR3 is CASSKALCWWETQYF. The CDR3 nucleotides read TGTGCCAGCAGCAAAGCGCTTTGTTGGTGGGAGACCCAGTACTTC.

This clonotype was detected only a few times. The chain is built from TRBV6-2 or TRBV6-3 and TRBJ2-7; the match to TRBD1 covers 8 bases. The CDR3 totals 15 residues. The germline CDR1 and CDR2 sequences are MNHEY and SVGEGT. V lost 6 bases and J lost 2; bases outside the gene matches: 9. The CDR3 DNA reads TGTGCCAGCAGGTCACCGGGACAGGCACCCTACGAGCAGTACTTC. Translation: CASRSPGQAPYEQYF.